This is a list of T cell receptor beta chains from one sample in a study of CD8+ T cells in alopecia areata. Repertoires were generated with immunoSEQ multiplex PCR, while TCRdb's copy carries only in-frame clones and drops some. The sample comprises some 240,000 clones, about 57% of which are singletons, and roughly 1.4% rests with the top ten. The material was CD4+ T cells sorted from blood, obtained at week 4, from a patient treated with tofacitinib. The receptors here all came from a human donor with alopecia areata. Both conserved end residues are part of each CDR3. Each record gives: CDR3 protein, CDR3 DNA, D gene, clone size, J gene, V gene. A D gene is named only where the DNA matches it firmly. Expanded clones are given a class, and other clones once, few, many or no size at all.

cdr3_aa: CASSLAPMIEKLFF
cdr3_nt: TGTGCCAGCAGCTTAGCCCCAATGATAGAAAAACTGTTTTTT
d_call: .
clone_size: .
j_call: TRBJ1-4
v_call: TRBV11-2

cdr3_aa: CSAGQHRAEAFF
cdr3_nt: TGCAGCGCGGGACAGCATCGCGCTGAAGCTTTCTTT
d_call: TRBD1
clone_size: .
j_call: TRBJ1-1
v_call: TRBV29-1

cdr3_aa: CASSEAEIGTVKNIQYF
cdr3_nt: TGTGCCAGCAGTGAAGCGGAAATCGGGACGGTAAAAAACATTCAGTACTTC
d_call: .
clone_size: .
j_call: TRBJ2-4
v_call: TRBV6-1

cdr3_aa: CAWTSLAGVTDTQYF
cdr3_nt: TGTGCCTGGACGTCACTAGCGGGGGTCACAGATACGCAGTATTTT
d_call: TRBD2
clone_size: .
j_call: TRBJ2-3
v_call: TRBV30

cdr3_aa: CATSKPGGLGDTQYF
cdr3_nt: TGTGCCACCAGCAAGCCAGGGGGCCTAGGAGATACGCAGTATTTT
d_call: TRBD1
clone_size: few
j_call: TRBJ2-3
v_call: TRBV15

cdr3_aa: CASGQGQIYGYTF
cdr3_nt: TGTGCTTCGGGTCAGGGACAGATCTATGGCTACACCTTC
d_call: TRBD1
clone_size: many
j_call: TRBJ1-2
v_call: TRBV19

cdr3_aa: CAWRPPGAGYEQYF
cdr3_nt: TGTGCCTGGAGGCCCCCAGGGGCTGGGTACGAGCAGTACTTC
d_call: .
clone_size: .
j_call: TRBJ2-7
v_call: TRBV30

cdr3_aa: CAISEGLAHQETQYF
cdr3_nt: TGTGCCATCAGTGAGGGACTAGCTCACCAAGAGACCCAGTACTTC
d_call: TRBD2
clone_size: few
j_call: TRBJ2-5
v_call: TRBV10-3

cdr3_aa: CAISEQPGLNTEAFF
cdr3_nt: TGTGCCATCAGTGAACAGCCAGGCTTGAACACTGAAGCTTTCTTT
d_call: .
clone_size: many
j_call: TRBJ1-1
v_call: TRBV10-3

cdr3_aa: CASSQENEGLYEQYF
cdr3_nt: TGCGCCAGCAGCCAAGAGAACGAGGGGCTCTACGAGCAGTACTTC
d_call: .
clone_size: .
j_call: TRBJ2-7
v_call: TRBV4-3

cdr3_aa: CASSLVGQAYEQYF
cdr3_nt: TGTGCCAGCAGCTTAGTTGGACAGGCCTACGAGCAGTACTTC
d_call: TRBD1
clone_size: .
j_call: TRBJ2-7
v_call: TRBV7-9

cdr3_aa: CASTQNQPQHF
cdr3_nt: TGTGCCAGCACGCAAAATCAGCCCCAGCATTTT
d_call: .
clone_size: few
j_call: TRBJ1-5
v_call: TRBV2

cdr3_aa: CASTIGAADTQYF
cdr3_nt: TGCGCCAGCACCATAGGAGCGGCAGATACGCAGTATTTT
d_call: .
clone_size: few
j_call: TRBJ2-3
v_call: TRBV5-1

cdr3_aa: CASSSYSNQPQHF
cdr3_nt: TGTGCCAGCAGCTCCTATAGCAATCAGCCCCAGCATTTT
d_call: .
clone_size: .
j_call: TRBJ1-5
v_call: TRBV7-2

cdr3_aa: CASSADSGNQPQHF
cdr3_nt: TGTGCCAGCAGTGCTGACAGTGGCAATCAGCCCCAGCATTTT
d_call: .
clone_size: many
j_call: TRBJ1-5
v_call: TRBV2